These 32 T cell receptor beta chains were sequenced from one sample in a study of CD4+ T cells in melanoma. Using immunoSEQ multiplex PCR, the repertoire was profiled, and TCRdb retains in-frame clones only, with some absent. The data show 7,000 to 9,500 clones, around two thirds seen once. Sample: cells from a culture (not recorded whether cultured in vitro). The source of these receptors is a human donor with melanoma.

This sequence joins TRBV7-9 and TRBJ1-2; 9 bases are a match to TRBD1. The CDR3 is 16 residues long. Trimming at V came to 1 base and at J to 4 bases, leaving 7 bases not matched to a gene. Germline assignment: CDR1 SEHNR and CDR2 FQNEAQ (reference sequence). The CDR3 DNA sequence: TGTGCCAGCAGCTTAGGGGACAGGGCGGCACGCTATGGCTACACCTTC. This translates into CASSLGDRAARYGYTF. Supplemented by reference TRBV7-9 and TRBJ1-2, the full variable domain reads DTGVSQNPRHKITKRGQNVTFRCDPISEHNRLYWYRQTLGQGPEFLTYFQNEAQLEKSRLLSDRFSAERPKGSFSTLEIQRTEQGDSAMYLCASSLGDRAARYGYTFGSGTRLTVV.

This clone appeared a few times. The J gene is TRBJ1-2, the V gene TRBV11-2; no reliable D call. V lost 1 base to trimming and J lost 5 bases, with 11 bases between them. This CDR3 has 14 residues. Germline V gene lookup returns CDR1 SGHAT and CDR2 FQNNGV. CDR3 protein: CASSLVASLYGYTF. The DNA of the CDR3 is TGTGCCAGCAGCTTAGTTGCCTCGTTGTATGGCTACACCTTC. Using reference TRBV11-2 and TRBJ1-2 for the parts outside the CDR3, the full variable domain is EAGVAQSPRYKIIEKRQSVAFWCNPISGHATLYWYQQILGQGPKLLIQFQNNGVVDDSQLPKDRFSAERLKGVDSTLKIQPAKLEDSAVYLCASSLVASLYGYTFGSGTRLTVV.

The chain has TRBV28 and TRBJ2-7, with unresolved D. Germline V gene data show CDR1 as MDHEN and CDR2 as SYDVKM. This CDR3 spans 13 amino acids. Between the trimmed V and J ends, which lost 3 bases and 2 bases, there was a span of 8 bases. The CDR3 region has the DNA TGTGCCAGCAGTTTGCCGGAAGCCTACGAGCAGTACTTC. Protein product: CASSLPEAYEQYF.

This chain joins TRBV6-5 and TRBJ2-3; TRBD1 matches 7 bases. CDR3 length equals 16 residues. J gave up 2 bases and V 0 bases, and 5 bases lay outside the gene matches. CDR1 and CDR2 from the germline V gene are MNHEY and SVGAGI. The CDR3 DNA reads TGTGCCAGCAGTTACTCGAAGGGGGCCGTCACAGATACGCAGTATTTT. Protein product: CASSYSKGAVTDTQYF.

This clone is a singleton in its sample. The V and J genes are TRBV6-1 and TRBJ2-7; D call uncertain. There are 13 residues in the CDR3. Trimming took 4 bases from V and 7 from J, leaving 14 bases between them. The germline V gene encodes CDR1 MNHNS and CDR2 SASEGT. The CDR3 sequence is CASSGTLDSEQYF. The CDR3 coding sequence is TGTGCCAGCAGTGGGACCCTTGATAGTGAGCAGTACTTC.

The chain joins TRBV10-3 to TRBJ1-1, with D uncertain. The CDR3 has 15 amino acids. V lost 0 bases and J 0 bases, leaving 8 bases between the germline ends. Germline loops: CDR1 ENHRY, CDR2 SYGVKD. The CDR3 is CAISESQDLNTEAFF. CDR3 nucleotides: TGTGCCATCAGTGAGTCGCAGGATCTGAACACTGAAGCTTTCTTT.

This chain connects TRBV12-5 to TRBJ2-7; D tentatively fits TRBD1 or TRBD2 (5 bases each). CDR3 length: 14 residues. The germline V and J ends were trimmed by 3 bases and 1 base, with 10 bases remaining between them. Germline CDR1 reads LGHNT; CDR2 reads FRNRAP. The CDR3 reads CASGFGTSSYEQYF. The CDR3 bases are TGTGCTAGTGGTTTTGGGACCTCATCCTACGAGCAGTACTTC.

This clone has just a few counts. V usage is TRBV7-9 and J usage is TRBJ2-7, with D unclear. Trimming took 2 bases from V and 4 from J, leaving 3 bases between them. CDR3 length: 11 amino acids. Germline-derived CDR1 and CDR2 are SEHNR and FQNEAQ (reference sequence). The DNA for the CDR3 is TGTGCCAGCAGCTTACAGTACGAGCAGTACTTC. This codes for CASSLQYEQYF.

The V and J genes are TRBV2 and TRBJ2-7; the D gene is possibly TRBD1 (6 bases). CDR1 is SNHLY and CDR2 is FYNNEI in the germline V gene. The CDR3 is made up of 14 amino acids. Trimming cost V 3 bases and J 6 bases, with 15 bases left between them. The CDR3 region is CASSEAGAGGEQYF. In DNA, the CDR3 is TGTGCCAGCAGTGAGGCAGGGGCCGGAGGCGAGCAGTACTTC.

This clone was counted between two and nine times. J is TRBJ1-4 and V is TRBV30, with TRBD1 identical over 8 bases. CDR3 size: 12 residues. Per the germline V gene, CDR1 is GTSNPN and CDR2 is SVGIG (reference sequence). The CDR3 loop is CGGTGSNEKLFF. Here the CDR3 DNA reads TGTGGGGGGACAGGCTCTAATGAAAAACTGTTTTTT.

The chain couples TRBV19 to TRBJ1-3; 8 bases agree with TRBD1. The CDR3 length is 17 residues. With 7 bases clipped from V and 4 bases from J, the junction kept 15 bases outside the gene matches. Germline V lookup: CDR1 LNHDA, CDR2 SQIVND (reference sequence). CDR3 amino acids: CASTPGQGANFGNTIYF. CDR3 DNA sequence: TGTGCCAGTACCCCGGGGCAGGGGGCGAATTTCGGAAACACCATATATTTT.

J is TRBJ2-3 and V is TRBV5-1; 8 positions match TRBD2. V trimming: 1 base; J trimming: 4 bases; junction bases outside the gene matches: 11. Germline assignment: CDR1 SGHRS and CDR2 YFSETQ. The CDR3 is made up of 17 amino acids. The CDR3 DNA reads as TGCGCCAGCAGCTTGAGTCTCGGGGGGGGAACGGCAGATACGCAGTATTTT. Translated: CASSLSLGGGTADTQYF.

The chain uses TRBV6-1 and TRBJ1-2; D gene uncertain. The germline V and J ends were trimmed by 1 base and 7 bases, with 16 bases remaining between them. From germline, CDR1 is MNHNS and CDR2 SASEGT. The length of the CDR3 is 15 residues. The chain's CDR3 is CASSEGPGRISGYTF. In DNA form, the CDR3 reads TGTGCCAGCAGTGAAGGTCCCGGCAGGATAAGTGGCTACACCTTC.

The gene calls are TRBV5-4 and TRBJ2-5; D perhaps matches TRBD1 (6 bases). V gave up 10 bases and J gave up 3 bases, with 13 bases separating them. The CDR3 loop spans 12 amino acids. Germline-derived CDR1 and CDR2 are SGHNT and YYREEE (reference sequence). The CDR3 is CAFSGDKETQYF. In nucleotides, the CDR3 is TGTGCCTTCTCCGGGGACAAAGAGACCCAGTACTTC.

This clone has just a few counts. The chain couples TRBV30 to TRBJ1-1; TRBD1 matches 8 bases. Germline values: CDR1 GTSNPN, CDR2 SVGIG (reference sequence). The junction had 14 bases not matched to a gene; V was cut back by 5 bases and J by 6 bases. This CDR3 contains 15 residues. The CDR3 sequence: CAWFNQPGGGSEAFF. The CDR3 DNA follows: TGTGCCTGGTTCAACCAACCAGGGGGCGGATCTGAAGCTTTCTTT.

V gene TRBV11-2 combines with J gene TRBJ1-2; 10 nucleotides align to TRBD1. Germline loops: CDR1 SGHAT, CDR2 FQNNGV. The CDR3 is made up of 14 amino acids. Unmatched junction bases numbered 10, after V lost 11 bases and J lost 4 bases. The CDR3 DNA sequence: TGTGCCGCCGCGCGGGGGACAGGGGTCTATGGCTACACCTTC. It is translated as CAAARGTGVYGYTF.

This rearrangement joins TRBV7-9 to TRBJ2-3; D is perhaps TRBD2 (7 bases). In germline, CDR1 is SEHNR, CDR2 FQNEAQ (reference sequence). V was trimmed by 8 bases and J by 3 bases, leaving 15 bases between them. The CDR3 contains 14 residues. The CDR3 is CASGGRGPTDTQYF. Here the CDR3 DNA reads TGTGCCAGCGGGGGGCGGGGGCCAACAGATACGCAGTATTTT. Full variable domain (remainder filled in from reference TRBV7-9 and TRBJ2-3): DTGVSQNPRHKITKRGQNVTFRCDPISEHNRLYWYRQTLGQGPEFLTYFQNEAQLEKSRLLSDRFSAERPKGSFSTLEIQRTEQGDSAMYLCASGGRGPTDTQYFGPGTRLTVL.

Written as DNA, the CDR3 is TGTGCCACCCAAAGCGGGGGCCTCTCCTACGAGCAGTACTTC. Translating gives CATQSGGLSYEQYF. V usage is TRBV15 and J usage is TRBJ2-7; 8 positions agree with TRBD2. With 8 bases clipped from V and 0 bases from J, the junction kept 6 bases outside the gene matches. This CDR3 spans 14 amino acids. Germline V gives CDR1 LNHNV, CDR2 YYDKDF (reference sequence).

The CDR3 sequence is CASSLARTGGGAGELFF. As DNA, the CDR3 is TGCGCCAGCAGCTTGGCACGGACAGGGGGTGGAGCCGGGGAGCTGTTTTTT. This chain connects TRBV5-1 to TRBJ2-2; 10 nucleotides match TRBD1. This CDR3 has 17 amino acids. Germline V gene data show CDR1 as SGHRS and CDR2 as YFSETQ. V shed 0 bases and J 6 bases; nucleotides not matched to a gene: 8.

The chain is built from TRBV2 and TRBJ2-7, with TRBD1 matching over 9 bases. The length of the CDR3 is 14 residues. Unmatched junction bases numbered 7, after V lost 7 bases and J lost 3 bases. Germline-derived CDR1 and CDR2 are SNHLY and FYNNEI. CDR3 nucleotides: TGTGCCAGCAAGACAGGGGGAGTTAGCTACGAGCAGTACTTC. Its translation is CASKTGGVSYEQYF. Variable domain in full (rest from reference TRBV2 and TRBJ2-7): EPEVTQTPSHQVTQMGQEVILRCVPISNHLYFYWYRQILGQKVEFLVSFYNNEISEKSEIFDDQFSVERPDGSNFTLKIRSTKLEDSAMYFCASKTGGVSYEQYFGPGTRLTVT.

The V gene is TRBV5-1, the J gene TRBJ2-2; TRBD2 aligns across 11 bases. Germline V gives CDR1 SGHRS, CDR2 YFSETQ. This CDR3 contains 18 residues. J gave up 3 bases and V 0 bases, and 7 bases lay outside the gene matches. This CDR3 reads CASSLAATSGVDTGELFF. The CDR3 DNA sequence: TGCGCCAGCAGCTTGGCCGCGACTAGCGGGGTGGACACCGGGGAGCTGTTTTTT.

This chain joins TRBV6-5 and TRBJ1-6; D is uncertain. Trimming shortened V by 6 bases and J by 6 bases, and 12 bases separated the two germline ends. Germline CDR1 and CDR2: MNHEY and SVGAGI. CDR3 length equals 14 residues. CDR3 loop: CASRSRTLNSPLHF. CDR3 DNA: TGTGCCAGCAGGAGTCGGACTCTTAATTCACCCCTCCACTTT.

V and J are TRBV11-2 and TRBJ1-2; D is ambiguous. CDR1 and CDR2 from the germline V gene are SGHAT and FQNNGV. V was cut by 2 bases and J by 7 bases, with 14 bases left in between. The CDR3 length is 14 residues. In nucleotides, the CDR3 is TGTGCCAGCAGCTTAAGATCTGCGGAGCGTGGCTACACCTTC. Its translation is CASSLRSAERGYTF. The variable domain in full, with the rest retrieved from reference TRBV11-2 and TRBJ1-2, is EAGVAQSPRYKIIEKRQSVAFWCNPISGHATLYWYQQILGQGPKLLIQFQNNGVVDDSQLPKDRFSAERLKGVDSTLKIQPAKLEDSAVYLCASSLRSAERGYTFGSGTRLTVV.

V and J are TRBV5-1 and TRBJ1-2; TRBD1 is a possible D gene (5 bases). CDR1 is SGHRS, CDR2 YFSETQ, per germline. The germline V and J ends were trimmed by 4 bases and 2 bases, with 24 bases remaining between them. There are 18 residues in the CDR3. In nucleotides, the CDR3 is TGCGCCAGCAGCCCGGGGAGGGGCCGACGGACCCAAAACTATGGCTACACCTTC. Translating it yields CASSPGRGRRTQNYGYTF.

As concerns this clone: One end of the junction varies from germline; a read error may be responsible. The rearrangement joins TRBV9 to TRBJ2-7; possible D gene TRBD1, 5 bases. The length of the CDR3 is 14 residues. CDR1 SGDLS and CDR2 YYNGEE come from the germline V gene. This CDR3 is CSSSVAGHSYEQYF. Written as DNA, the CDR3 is TGTTCCAGCAGCGTAGCAGGACACAGCTACGAGCAGTACTTC. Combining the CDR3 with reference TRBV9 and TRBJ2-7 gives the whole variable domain DSGVTQTPKHLITATGQRVTLRCSPRSGDLSVYWYQQSLDQGLQFLIQYYNGEERAKGNILERFSAQQFPDLHSELNLSSLELGDSALYFCSSSVAGHSYEQYFGPGTRLTVT.

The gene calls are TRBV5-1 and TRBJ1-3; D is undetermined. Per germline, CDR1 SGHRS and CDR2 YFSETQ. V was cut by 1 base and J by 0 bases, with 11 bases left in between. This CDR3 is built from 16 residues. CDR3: CASSLREGGSGNTIYF. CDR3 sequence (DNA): TGCGCCAGCAGCTTGCGCGAGGGTGGCTCTGGAAACACCATATATTTT.

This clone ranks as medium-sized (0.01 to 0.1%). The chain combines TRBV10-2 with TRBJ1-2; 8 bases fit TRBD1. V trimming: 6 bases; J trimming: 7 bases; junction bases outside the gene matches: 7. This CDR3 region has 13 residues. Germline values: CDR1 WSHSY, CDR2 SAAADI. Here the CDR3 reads CASSVDRASGYTF. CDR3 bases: TGCGCCAGCAGCGTGGACAGGGCTAGTGGCTACACCTTC.

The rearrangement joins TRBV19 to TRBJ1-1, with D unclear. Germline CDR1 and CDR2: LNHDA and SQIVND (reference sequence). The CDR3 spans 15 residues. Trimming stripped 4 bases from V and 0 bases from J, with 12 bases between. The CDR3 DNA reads TGTGCCAGTAGTAGGAGAGGCAGAATGAACACTGAAGCTTTCTTT. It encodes CASSRRGRMNTEAFF.

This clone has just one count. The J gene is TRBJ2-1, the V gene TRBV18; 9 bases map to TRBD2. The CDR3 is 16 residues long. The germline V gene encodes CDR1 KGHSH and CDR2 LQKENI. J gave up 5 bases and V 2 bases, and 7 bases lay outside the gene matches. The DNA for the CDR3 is TGTGCCAGCTCACCATCCCTAGCGGGGAGACACAATGAGCAGTTCTTC. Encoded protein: CASSPSLAGRHNEQFF.

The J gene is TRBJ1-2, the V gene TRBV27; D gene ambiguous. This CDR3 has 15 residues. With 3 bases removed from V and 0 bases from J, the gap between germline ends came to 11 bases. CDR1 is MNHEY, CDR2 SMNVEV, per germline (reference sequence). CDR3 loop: CASSLSRASNYGYTF. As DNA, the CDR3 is TGTGCCAGCAGTTTGTCCCGGGCCTCTAACTATGGCTACACCTTC.

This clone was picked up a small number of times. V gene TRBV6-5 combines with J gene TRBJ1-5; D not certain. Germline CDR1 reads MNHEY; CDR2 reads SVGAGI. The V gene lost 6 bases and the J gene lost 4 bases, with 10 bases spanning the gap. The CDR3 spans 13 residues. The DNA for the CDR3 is TGTGCCAGCAGAACCACCCTGAATCAGCCCCAGCATTTT. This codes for CASRTTLNQPQHF.

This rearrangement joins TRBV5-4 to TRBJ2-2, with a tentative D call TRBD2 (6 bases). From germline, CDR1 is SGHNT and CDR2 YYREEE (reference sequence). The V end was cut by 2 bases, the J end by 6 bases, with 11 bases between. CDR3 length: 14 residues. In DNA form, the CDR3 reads TGTGCCAGCAGCTTAGGCGGGGACGCCGGGGAGCTGTTTTTT. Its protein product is CASSLGGDAGELFF.